This T cell receptor beta chain was found in a study of blood T cell repertoires in COVID-19. Study details: The cDNA or gDNA used as material had been derived from T cells, B-cell-depleted T cells, or PBMCs.

This clone was recorded once. The CDR3 sequence is 12 residues long. Germline-derived CDR1 and CDR2 are SNHLY and FYNNEI. V was shortened by 8 bases and J by 1 base, with 8 bases between the two germline ends. This table comes from immunoSEQ multiplex PCR, and its TCRdb copy is limited to in-frame clones, with some not included. The sample consists of around 450,000 clones, 70% to 90% of them appearing once. The chain uses TRBV2 and TRBJ1-1; no clear D gene. This TCR was recovered from a woman between 18 and 29 years old with acute COVID-19. The sequencing sample was made of PBMCs or T cells enriched from blood (not recorded which). CDR3 coding DNA: TGTGCCAGCGGACTACGGAACACTGAAGCTTTCTTT. Encoded protein: CASGLRNTEAFF.